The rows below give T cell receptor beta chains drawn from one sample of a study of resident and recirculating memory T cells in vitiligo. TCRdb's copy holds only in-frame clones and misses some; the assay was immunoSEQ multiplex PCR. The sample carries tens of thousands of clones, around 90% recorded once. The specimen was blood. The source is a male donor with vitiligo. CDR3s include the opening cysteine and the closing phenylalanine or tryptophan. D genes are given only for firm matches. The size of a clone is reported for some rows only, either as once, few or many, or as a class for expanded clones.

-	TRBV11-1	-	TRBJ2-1	TGTGCCAGCAGCTTCCGGACACTTGATGCCTACAATGAGCAGTTCTTC	CASSFRTLDAYNEQFF
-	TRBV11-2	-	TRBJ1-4	TGTGCCAGCAGCTTAGATTCGCTGCGGGGGGCAACTAATGAAAAACTGTTTTTT	CASSLDSLRGATNEKLFF
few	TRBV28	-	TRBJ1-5	TGTGCCAGCAGTTCACAGGGACCGCCCCAGCATTTT	CASSSQGPPQHF
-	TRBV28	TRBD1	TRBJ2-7	TGTGCCAGCAGCCGACCCGGGACAGGGTTCCACGAGCAGTACTTC	CASSRPGTGFHEQYF
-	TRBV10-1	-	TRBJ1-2	TGCGCCAGCAGTGAGGGGGAGAACTATGGCTACACCTTC	CASSEGENYGYTF
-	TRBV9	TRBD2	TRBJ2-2	TGTGCCAGCAGCCCGGGACTAGCGGGAGGTTCCGGGGAGCTGTTTTTT	CASSPGLAGGSGELFF
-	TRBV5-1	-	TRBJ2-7	TGCGCCAGCAGCGGAGGACTAACCTACGAGCAGTACTTC	CASSGGLTYEQYF
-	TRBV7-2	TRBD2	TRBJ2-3	TGTGCCAGCAGCTTAGCGGGGGGGAGCGCCAACGGGGATACGCAGTATTTT	CASSLAGGSANGDTQYF
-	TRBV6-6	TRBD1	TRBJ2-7	TGTGCCAGCACCGGACCTAGGGGGCCCAGCTCCTACGAGCAGTACTTC	CASTGPRGPSSYEQYF
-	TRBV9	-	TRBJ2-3	TGTGCCAGCAGCGTAGGGACTGGAATCACAGATACGCAGTATTTT	CASSVGTGITDTQYF
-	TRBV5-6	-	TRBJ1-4	TGTGCCAGCAGCCGACAGGTCCAGGGAAATGAAAAACTGTTTTTT	CASSRQVQGNEKLFF
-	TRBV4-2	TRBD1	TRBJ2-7	TGTGCCAGCAGCCATGCCCCTTTGGACAGGGGCTCCTACGAGCAGTACTTC	CASSHAPLDRGSYEQYF
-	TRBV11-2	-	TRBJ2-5	TGTGCCAGCAGCTTACCAGGGTTGAAGACCCAGTACTTC	CASSLPGLKTQYF
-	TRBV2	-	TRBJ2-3	TGTGCCAGCAACCCGGCAGGTAGTTTAATAGATACGCAGTATTTT	CASNPAGSLIDTQYF
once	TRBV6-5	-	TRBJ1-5	TGTGCCAGCAGCAGGTCCCTCCAGGAGCCCCAGCATTTT	CASSRSLQEPQHF
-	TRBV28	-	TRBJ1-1	TGTGCCAGCAGTTTACGTCAACGGGCGGGGATGAACACTGAAGCTTTCTTT	CASSLRQRAGMNTEAFF
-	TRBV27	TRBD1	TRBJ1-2	TGTGCCAGCAGCCGGGGACAGGGCAGTCGGTTCTATGGCTACACCTTC	CASSRGQGSRFYGYTF
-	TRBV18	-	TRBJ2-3	TGTGCCAGCTCACCCTTTCCAGCGCTGAGGGATACGCAGTATTTT	CASSPFPALRDTQYF
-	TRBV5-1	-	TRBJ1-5	TGCGCCAGCAGTTTGAAGGGGGACCAGCCCCAGCATTTT	CASSLKGDQPQHF
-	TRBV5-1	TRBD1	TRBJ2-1	TGCGCCAGCAGCGCGGGACAGGGACCCTACAATGAGCAGTTCTTC	CASSAGQGPYNEQFF
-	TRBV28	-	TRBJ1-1	TGTGCCAGCAGTTTACAGGGAACTGAAGCTTTCTTT	CASSLQGTEAFF
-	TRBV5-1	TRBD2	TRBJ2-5	TGCGCCAGCAGCCCTACCGGCGGCGGGAGCCAAGAGACCCAGTACTTC	CASSPTGGGSQETQYF
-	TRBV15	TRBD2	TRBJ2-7	TGTGCCACCAGCAGAGGCGGGAGCGGAGCGGGAGGGCGGGGAGAGCAGTACTTC	CATSRGGSGAGGRGEQYF
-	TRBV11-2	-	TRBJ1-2	TGTGCCAGCAGCTTAGTCACAGGGAACTATGGCTACACCTTC	CASSLVTGNYGYTF
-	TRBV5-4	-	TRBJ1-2	TGTGCCAGCAGCTTGGCCCAATCTAACTATGGCTACACCTTC	CASSLAQSNYGYTF
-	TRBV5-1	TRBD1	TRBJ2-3	TGCGCCAGCAGCTTGGGAGCAGGGGGCGTGGGAACAGATACGCAGTATTTT	CASSLGAGGVGTDTQYF
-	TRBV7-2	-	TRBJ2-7	TGTGCCAGCAGCTCCACAGGGAGCGAGCAGTACTTC	CASSSTGSEQYF
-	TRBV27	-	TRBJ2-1	TGTGCCAGCAGACATCTCAGGGCGGACAGATACAATGAGCAGTTCTTC	CASRHLRADRYNEQFF
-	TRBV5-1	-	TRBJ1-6	TGCGCCAGCAGCCCGGGGGTAGGGTCACCCCTCCACTTT	CASSPGVGSPLHF
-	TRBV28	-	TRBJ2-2	TGTGCCAGCCAGGGACAGAACACCGGGGAGCTGTTTTTT	CASQGQNTGELFF
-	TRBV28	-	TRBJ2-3	TGTGCCAGCACCCAGGGGGGCCAGGGCACAGATACGCAGTATTTT	CASTQGGQGTDTQYF
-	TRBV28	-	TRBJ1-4	TGTGCCAGCAGTTTATCGACAGATGGACACGAAAAACTGTTTTTT	CASSLSTDGHEKLFF
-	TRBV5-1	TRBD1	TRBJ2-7	TGCGCCAGCAGCCCCCGACAGGGGAGGTACGAGCAGTACTTC	CASSPRQGRYEQYF
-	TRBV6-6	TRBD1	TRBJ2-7	TGTGCCAGCAGTCAACACGGGACAGGGGTTATCGAGCAGTACTTC	CASSQHGTGVIEQYF
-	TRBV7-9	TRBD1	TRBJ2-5	TGTGCCAGCAGCTTCAACAGGGGGCTAGAGACCCAGTACTTC	CASSFNRGLETQYF
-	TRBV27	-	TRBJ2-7	TGTGCCAGCAGTCAACACAGGGATAGAGCGCAGTACTTC	CASSQHRDRAQYF
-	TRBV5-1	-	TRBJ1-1	TGCGCCAGCTCGGGGAACCTGAACACTGAAGCTTTCTTT	CASSGNLNTEAFF
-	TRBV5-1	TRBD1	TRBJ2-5	TGCGCCAGCAGCCCCCTATATGAGGGGGCTCGGGAGACCCAGTACTTC	CASSPLYEGARETQYF
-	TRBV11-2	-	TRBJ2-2	TGTGCCAGCAGCTTAGGACTAAACACCGGGGAGCTGTTTTTT	CASSLGLNTGELFF
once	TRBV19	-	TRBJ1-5	TGTGCCAGTAGCCTTATGGTCAGGGATGGACAGCCCCAGCATTTT	CASSLMVRDGQPQHF
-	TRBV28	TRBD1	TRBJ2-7	TGTGCCAGCAGTCCGGGACAGGGGGCGGGGGAGCAGTACTTC	CASSPGQGAGEQYF
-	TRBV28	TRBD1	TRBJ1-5	TGTGCCAGCAGTTCGATGGACAGGGGGAGGGATCAGCCCCAGCATTTT	CASSSMDRGRDQPQHF
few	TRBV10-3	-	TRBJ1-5	TGTGCCATCAGTGCAGGCAATCAGCCCCAGCATTTT	CAISAGNQPQHF
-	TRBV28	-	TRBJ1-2	TGTGCCAGCAGGCGGCGGGGTATCTCAAACTATGGCTACACCTTC	CASRRRGISNYGYTF
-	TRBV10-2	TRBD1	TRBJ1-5	TGCGCCAGCGCCCTCCTGGACAGGGATCAGCCCCAGCATTTT	CASALLDRDQPQHF
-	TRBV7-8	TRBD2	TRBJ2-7	TGTGCCAGCAGCTTAGGCGGGAGAAACTACGAGCAGTACTTC	CASSLGGRNYEQYF
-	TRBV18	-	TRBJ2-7	TGTGCCAGCTCCCAAGAGGGCTACGAGCAGTACTTC	CASSQEGYEQYF
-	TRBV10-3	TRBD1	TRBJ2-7	TGTGCCACCGAGGGACAGTCCTACGAGCAGTACTTC	CATEGQSYEQYF
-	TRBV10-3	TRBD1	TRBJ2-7	TGTGCCATCAGTGAGTGGAGGACAGGGGGTTTGAGCTACGAGCAGTACTTC	CAISEWRTGGLSYEQYF
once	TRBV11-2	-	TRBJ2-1	TGTGCCAGCAGCTTCAGCCAGGGAGGATACAATGAGCAGTTCTTC	CASSFSQGGYNEQFF
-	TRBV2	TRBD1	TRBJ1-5	TGTGCCAGCCGACGGGACAGTAATCAGCCCCAGCATTTT	CASRRDSNQPQHF
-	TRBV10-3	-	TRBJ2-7	TGTGCCATCCGAGGCGGGGAGGACTACGAGCAGTACTTC	CAIRGGEDYEQYF
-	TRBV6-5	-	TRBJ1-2	TGTGCCAGCAGTTACTCCACTCGCGGGGCCTGGGGCTACACCTTC	CASSYSTRGAWGYTF
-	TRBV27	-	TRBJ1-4	TGTGCCAGCAGTAGGACAGCACATACTAATGAAAAACTGTTTTTT	CASSRTAHTNEKLFF
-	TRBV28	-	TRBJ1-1	TGTGCCAGCAGTTTAGAGCAGCCAGGGGCTGTGACTTTCTTT	CASSLEQPGAVTFF
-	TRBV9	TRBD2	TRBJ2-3	TGTGCCAGCAGCGTAGAAGGGACTAGCGGGTCTGGCGGGCAGTATTTT	CASSVEGTSGSGGQYF
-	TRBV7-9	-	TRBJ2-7	TGTGCCAGCAGCTTAGAGGCACAGGAGTACGAGCAGTACTTC	CASSLEAQEYEQYF
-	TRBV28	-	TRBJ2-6	TGTGCCAGCAGTTCCCCTCTCCCCGGGGCCAACGTCCTGACTTTC	CASSSPLPGANVLTF
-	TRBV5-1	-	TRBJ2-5	TGCGCCAGCAGCTTTCTCGGACTACCTGAGACCCAGTACTTC	CASSFLGLPETQYF